This T cell receptor (beta chain) was sequenced for a study of cytomegalovirus exposure and HLA in healthy donors. Notes on the study in general: Rates of TCR association differed by HLA locus in a later analysis, with DRB1 highest and HLA-C lowest. Association of a missense DCLRE1C variant with TCR beta V- and J-gene trimming was reported in a later analysis.

About this clone: Antigen specificity is unknown.

The study ran its PCR with 60 Vbeta and 13 Jbeta primers. As processed by the authors: It was a later analysis that counted approximately 81 million unique TCR beta chains, of which roughly 11 million were shared. Only in-frame clones appear in the TCRdb table, and some are missing; sequencing was by immunoSEQ multiplex PCR. From that table come the V and J calls and clone size; the DNA was used to work out D and trimming. The sample has roughly 100,000 clones; roughly 70% are singletons. Sequencing was performed on PBMCs. This receptor was obtained from a man between 35 and 55 years old in good health and CMV-seronegative.

In DNA form, the CDR3 reads TGTGCCAGCAGCACGGGACAGGGGGTCTCCTACGAGCAGTACTTC. It encodes CASSTGQGVSYEQYF. The chain recombines TRBV7-9 with TRBJ2-7; 11 bases fit TRBD1. Germline V lookup: CDR1 SEHNR, CDR2 FQNEAQ (reference sequence). Unmatched junction bases numbered 3, after V lost 5 bases and J lost 0 bases. The CDR3 covers 15 residues.